This TCR beta chain was identified during a study of blood T cell repertoires in COVID-19 (dated by TCRdb to the early 2020s). Context from the whole study: The collaborator samples originated in the United States, Italy and Spain and spanned the acute and convalescent phases of COVID-19. The prospective study material was composed of cDNA or gDNA derived from T cells, B-cell-depleted T cells, or PBMCs. The dataset comprised deeply sampled blood TCRbeta repertoires from subjects exposed to, actively infected with, or recovered from COVID-19. The repertoires were made available in a free public database intended to serve as a resource for research on the immune response to SARS-CoV-2. The samples were drawn from two sources: the first 160 participants of the ongoing ImmuneRACE study, and about 1,300 subjects contributed by 6 global collaborators. The sample metadata nearly always contained a de-identified subject ID, COVID-19 status, age in years and sex. Where available, HLA class I and class II types were obtained from metadata supplied by the sample provider rather than from assay-based typing. Paper-wide results and their limitations: The amount of clinical and demographic metadata varied by source and participant and was provided uncurated.

The junction shows trimming of 0 bases on V and 2 bases on J, plus 15 bases between the germline ends. CDR1 is given as SGDLS and CDR2 as YYNGEE, both from the germline V gene. Its CDR3 holds 17 amino acids, cysteine through phenylalanine. Only the CDR3 part of the read is kept: 51 bases, read in frame from the first base. One collaborating source in Seattle enrolled patients while the patients were actively infected and followed the patients over time throughout the course of disease. Whole blood was collected in K2EDTA tubes by collaborating institutions according to the institutions' own protocols. For TCRbeta analysis, collaborator samples were shipped as frozen whole blood, as isolated PBMCs, or as DNA extracted from either sample type. The immunoSEQ Assay, a bias-controlled multiplex PCR, was used to amplify TCRbeta CDR3 regions from genomic DNA. For the original study's pipeline: Within the assay, amplification of reference gene primers was used to estimate how many nucleated cells each sample contained. Sequence reads were collapsed and filtered to measure the absolute abundance of every unique TCRbeta CDR3 rearrangement. For each sample, productive Simpson clonality was calculated by taking the square root of Simpson's diversity index across productive rearrangements. TCRdb obtained this table from immuneACCESS and retained in-frame rearrangements with V and J assigned. These tables miss some clones; where compared with another copy, unresolved V genes account for less than half of the shortfall, and the remainder is unexplained. Clone size and the V and J calls come from that table; the DNA yielded D and trimming. The sample data list 300,000 to 350,000 clones, and more than 70% of these were observed just once. Of the sample, about 3.9% is held by the ten largest clones.

This clone was seen a single time. This receptor's antigen is unknown. Within one base of it there is no much larger clone, and no base qualities were kept. The rearranged segments are TRBV9 and TRBJ1-3; the D gene is possibly TRBD1, with 5 bases matching. The sequenced sample consisted of peripheral blood. The clonotype comes from a woman aged 60-75 years with COVID-19, enrolled during active disease. The CDR3: CASSVGQGRYAGNTIYF. The DNA sequence is TGTGCCAGCAGCGTAGGGCAGGGTAGGTATGCTGGAAACACCATATATTTT.